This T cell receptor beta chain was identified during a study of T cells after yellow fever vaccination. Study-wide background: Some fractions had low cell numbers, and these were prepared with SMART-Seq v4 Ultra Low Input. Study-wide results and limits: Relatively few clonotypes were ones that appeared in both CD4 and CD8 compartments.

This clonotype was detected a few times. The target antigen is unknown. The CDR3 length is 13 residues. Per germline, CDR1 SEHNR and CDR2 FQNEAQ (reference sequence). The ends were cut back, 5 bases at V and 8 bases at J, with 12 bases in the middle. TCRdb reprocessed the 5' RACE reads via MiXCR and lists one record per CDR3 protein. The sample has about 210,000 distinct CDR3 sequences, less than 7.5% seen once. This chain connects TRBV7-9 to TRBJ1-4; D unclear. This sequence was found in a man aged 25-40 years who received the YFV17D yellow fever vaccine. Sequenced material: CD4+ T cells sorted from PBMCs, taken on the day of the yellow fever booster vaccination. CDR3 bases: TGTGCCAGCAGCCCCAGCCCCGGCGAAAAACTGTTTTTT. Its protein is CASSPSPGEKLFF.